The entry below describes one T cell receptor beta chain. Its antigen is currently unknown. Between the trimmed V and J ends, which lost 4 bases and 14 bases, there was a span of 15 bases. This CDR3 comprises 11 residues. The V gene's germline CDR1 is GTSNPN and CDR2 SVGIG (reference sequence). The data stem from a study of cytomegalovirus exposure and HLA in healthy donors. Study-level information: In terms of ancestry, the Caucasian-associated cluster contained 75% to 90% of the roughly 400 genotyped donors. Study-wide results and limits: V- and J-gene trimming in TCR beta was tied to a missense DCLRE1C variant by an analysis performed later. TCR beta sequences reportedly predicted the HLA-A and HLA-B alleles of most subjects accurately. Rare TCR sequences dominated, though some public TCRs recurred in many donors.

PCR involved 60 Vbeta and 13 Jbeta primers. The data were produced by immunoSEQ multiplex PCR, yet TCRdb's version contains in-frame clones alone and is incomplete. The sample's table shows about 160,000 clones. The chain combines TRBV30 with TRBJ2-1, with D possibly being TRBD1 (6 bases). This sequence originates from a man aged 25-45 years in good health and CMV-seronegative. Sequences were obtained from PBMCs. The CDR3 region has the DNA TGTGCCTGGACCCTACAGGGTCCAGAGTTCTTC. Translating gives CAWTLQGPEFF.